These 13 T cell receptor beta chains were all obtained from the same sample, sequenced in a study of T cell repertoires in ileal Crohn's disease. Time point reported: neoterminal ileum biopsy at postoperative endoscopy, about 6 months after surgery. Profiled with immunoSEQ multiplex PCR; TCRdb holds only in-frame clones, not every one. The sample carries roughly 8,500 clones, around 79% recorded once. What was sequenced was ileal tissue. The origin of the receptors is an adult with Crohn's disease.

The rearrangement links TRBV29-1 to TRBJ2-1, with D perhaps TRBD2 (6 bases). The CDR3 runs 11 residues. The V gene's germline CDR1 is SQVTM and CDR2 ANQGSEA. V lost 4 bases, J lost 7 bases, and 8 bases lay in between. CDR3 protein: CSVVRENEQFF. CDR3 sequence (DNA): TGCAGCGTTGTTCGGGAGAATGAGCAGTTCTTC.

The V and J genes are TRBV2 and TRBJ2-3, with a possible D match to TRBD1 (6 bases). The CDR3 covers 14 residues. V lost 7 bases and J lost 2, with 13 bases in between. Per the germline V gene, CDR1 is SNHLY and CDR2 is FYNNEI. CDR3 residues: CASNPDRTTDTQYF. CDR3 DNA sequence: TGTGCCAGCAATCCGGACAGAACCACAGATACGCAGTATTTT.

This rearrangement joins TRBV14 to TRBJ2-7, with a tentative D call TRBD1 (6 bases). Trimming removed 4 bases from V and 2 bases from J, with 15 bases in between. Germline CDR1 is SGHDN and CDR2 is FVKESK. The CDR3 is made up of 15 amino acids. In nucleotides, the CDR3 is TGTGCCAGCAGCCTCGGTAGGGGGAGCCCCTACGAGCAGTACTTC. This encodes CASSLGRGSPYEQYF.

In this sample, this clone turned up a few times. This chain links TRBV5-1 with TRBJ1-1, with D possibly being TRBD1 (6 bases). Germline lookup yields CDR1 SGHRS and CDR2 YFSETQ. V lost 4 bases, J lost 1 base, and 11 bases lay in between. CDR3 length: 14 amino acids. The CDR3 DNA reads as TGCGCCAGCAGCCTCGGACAGAAGAACACTGAAGCTTTCTTT. Residues: CASSLGQKNTEAFF.

This clone was observed a single time. This sequence joins TRBV5-4 and TRBJ1-1, with D unresolved. Germline V gene sequence: CDR1 SGHNT, CDR2 YYREEE (reference sequence). The V end lost 2 bases, the J end lost 8 bases, and 10 bases lay between the germline ends. The CDR3 runs 12 residues. CDR3 sequence reads: CASSFWRQEAFF. As DNA, the CDR3 is TGTGCCAGCAGCTTCTGGCGGCAGGAAGCTTTCTTT.

The chain is built from TRBV6-1 and TRBJ2-3, with 7 positions matching TRBD1. Trimming cost V 2 bases and J 3 bases; bases outside gene matches: 17. This CDR3 has 19 amino acids. In germline, CDR1 is MNHNS, CDR2 SASEGT. The CDR3 bases are TGTGCCAGCAGTGAATACCCCTTCTCCGGGACAGAGGAGACAGATACGCAGTATTTT. This codes for CASSEYPFSGTEETDTQYF.

The genes are TRBV2 and TRBJ1-5; 8 positions match TRBD1. Germline V gene lookup returns CDR1 SNHLY and CDR2 FYNNEI. CDR3 length equals 14 residues. The V segment lost 5 bases and the J segment 4 bases; nucleotides outside the gene matches: 4. The CDR3 nucleotides are TGTGCCAGCAGTACAGGGGGAGGGAATCAGCCCCAGCATTTT. This gives the protein CASSTGGGNQPQHF.

The chain recombines TRBV19 with TRBJ2-7; TRBD2 matches at 9 bases. CDR1 is LNHDA, CDR2 SQIVND, per germline (reference sequence). Losses at the gene ends were 1 base for V and 7 bases for J; bases not matched to a gene: 8. The CDR3 contains 15 residues. CDR3 amino acids: CASSIASREGAEQYF. The CDR3, as DNA: TGTGCCAGTAGTATAGCCTCGCGGGAGGGCGCGGAGCAGTACTTC.

This clone was counted once. This chain links TRBV27 with TRBJ2-7; weak D call: TRBD1 (5 bases). The CDR3 is 15 amino acids. Germline CDR1 and CDR2: MNHEY and SMNVEV (reference sequence). The germline V and J ends were trimmed by 2 bases and 3 bases, with 14 bases remaining between them. The CDR3 DNA reads as TGTGCCAGCAGTTTAGAATGGGGCGGTAACTACGAGCAGTACTTC. Its translation is CASSLEWGGNYEQYF.

V is TRBV13 and J is TRBJ1-1; D perhaps matches TRBD1 (5 bases). The CDR3 totals 15 residues. CDR1 and CDR2 (germline): PRHDT, FYEKMQ (reference sequence). V was trimmed by 0 bases and J by 1 base, leaving 9 bases between them. The CDR3 region is CASSLGPGSNTEAFF. DNA for the CDR3: TGTGCCAGCAGCTTAGGCCCAGGGTCGAACACTGAAGCTTTCTTT.

The chain uses TRBV4-2 and TRBJ2-3; TRBD1 matches 9 bases. Per germline, CDR1 LGHNA and CDR2 YNFKEQ. The J segment lost 4 bases and the V segment lost 2 bases, leaving 7 bases of the junction unmatched. The CDR3 has 16 amino acids. The CDR3 DNA reads TGTGCCAGCAGCCAACAACCGACAGGGGGTGCAGATACGCAGTATTTT. Residues: CASSQQPTGGADTQYF.

This clone was detected only a few times. The DNA for the CDR3 is TGTGCCAGCAGTCAAACGGTTAGCACAGATACGCAGTATTTT. Residues: CASSQTVSTDTQYF. The rearrangement links TRBV2 to TRBJ2-3; D remains unclear. This CDR3 has 14 amino acids. Trimming took 5 bases from V and 0 from J, leaving 9 bases between them. Germline V gene data show CDR1 as SNHLY and CDR2 as FYNNEI.

V usage is TRBV6-6 and J usage is TRBJ2-1, with D uncertain. This CDR3 is built from 12 residues. Germline V gives CDR1 MNHNY, CDR2 SVGAGI (reference sequence). Trimming shortened V by 4 bases and J by 9 bases, and 10 bases separated the two germline ends. CDR3 amino acids: CASSSLSIEQFF. As DNA, the CDR3 is TGTGCCAGCAGTTCTCTTAGTATTGAGCAGTTCTTC.